This TCR beta chain was captured by sequencing in a study of T cell clonotyping in hematopoietic cell transplantation. This CDR3 contains 14 residues. Between the trimmed V and J ends, which lost 5 bases and 0 bases, there was a span of 7 bases. Germline V gene sequence: CDR1 SEHNR, CDR2 FQNEAQ (reference sequence). Blood collection times were about day -28 and days 30, 100, 180 posttransplant. Comments on this clone: Its cognate antigen is unknown.

Study findings and constraints: No sorting was done, leaving CD4 and CD8 contributions mixed. At the given depth, recipient repertoires were over 97% de novo clonotypes.

Profiling relied on immunoSEQ multiplex PCR, and the TCRdb table lists in-frame clones only, not all of them. The sample lists 8,500 to 14,000 clones; 85% to 90% were seen once. The sample in question was PBMCs, obtained 100 days after allogeneic stem cell transplant. The rearrangement links TRBV7-9 to TRBJ2-2; D call uncertain. This TCR derives from a female patient aged 55-70 years who had an allogeneic stem cell transplant from an unrelated donor, so the T cells may come from the graft donor. Some clones in this sample may be carry-over from other donors' samples. Written as DNA, the CDR3 is TGTGCCAGCAGCATAGGACCGAACACCGGGGAGCTGTTTTTT. Amino acids: CASSIGPNTGELFF.